This TCR beta chain was identified in a study of response to subunit inactivated influenza vaccine. TCRdb itself ran the RT-PCR reads through MiXCR, one entry per CDR3 protein. The table includes about 170,000 distinct CDR3 sequences, approximately 12% detected once. The sample was also linked to a second study, of T cells expressing NK-cell markers. That paper adds: A 5'RACE template switching approach incorporating UMIs was used to make TCR beta cDNA.

Material: CD8+ T cells sorted from PBMCs, obtained 11 to 12 days after vaccination. The sequence was obtained from a man aged 45-60 years who received an inactivated influenza vaccine.

This chain's CDR3 is CASSLYAGGPETQYF. The CDR3 bases are TGTGCCAGCAGTTTATATGCGGGAGGGCCGGAGACCCAGTACTTC. The rearrangement links TRBV27 to TRBJ2-5; TRBD2 aligns across 9 bases. The CDR3 extends over 15 amino acids. Germline values: CDR1 MNHEY, CDR2 SMNVEV (reference sequence). V was pared by 1 base and J by 5 bases, with 5 bases of the junction left unmatched.